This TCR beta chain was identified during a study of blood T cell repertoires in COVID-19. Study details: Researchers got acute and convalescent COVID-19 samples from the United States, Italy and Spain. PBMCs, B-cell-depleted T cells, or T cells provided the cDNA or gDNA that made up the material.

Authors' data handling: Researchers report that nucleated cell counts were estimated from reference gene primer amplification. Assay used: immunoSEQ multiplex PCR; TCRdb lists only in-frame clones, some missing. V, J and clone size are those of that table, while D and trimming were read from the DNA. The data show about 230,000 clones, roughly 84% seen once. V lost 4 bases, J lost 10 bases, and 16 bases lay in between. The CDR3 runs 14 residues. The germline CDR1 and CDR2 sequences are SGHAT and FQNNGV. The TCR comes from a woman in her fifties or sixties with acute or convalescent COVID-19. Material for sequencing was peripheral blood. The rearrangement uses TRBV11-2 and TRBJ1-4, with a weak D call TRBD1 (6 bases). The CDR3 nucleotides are TGTGCCAGCAGCTACAGGGCCCCAAGCGCAAAACTGTTTTTT. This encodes CASSYRAPSAKLFF.